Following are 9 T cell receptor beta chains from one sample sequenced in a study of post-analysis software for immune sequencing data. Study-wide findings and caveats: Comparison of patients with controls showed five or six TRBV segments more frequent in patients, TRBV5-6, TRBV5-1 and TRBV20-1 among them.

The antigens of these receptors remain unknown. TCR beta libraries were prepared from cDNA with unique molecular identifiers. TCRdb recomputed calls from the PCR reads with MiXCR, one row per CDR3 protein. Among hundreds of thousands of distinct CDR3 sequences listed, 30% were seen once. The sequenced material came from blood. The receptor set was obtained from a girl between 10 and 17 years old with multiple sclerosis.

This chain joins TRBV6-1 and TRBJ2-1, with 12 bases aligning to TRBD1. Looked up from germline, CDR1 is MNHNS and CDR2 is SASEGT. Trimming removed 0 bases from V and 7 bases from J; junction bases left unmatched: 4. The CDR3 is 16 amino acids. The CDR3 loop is CASSEAWDRGLNEQFF. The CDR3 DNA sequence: TGTGCCAGCAGTGAAGCTTGGGACAGGGGGCTTAATGAGCAGTTCTTC.

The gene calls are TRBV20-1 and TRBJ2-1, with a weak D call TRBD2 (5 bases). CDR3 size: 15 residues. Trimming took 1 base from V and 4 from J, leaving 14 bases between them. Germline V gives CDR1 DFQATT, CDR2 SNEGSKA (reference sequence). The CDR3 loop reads CSARVPGRGYNEQFF. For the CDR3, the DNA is TGCAGTGCTAGAGTCCCGGGGAGAGGGTACAATGAGCAGTTCTTC.

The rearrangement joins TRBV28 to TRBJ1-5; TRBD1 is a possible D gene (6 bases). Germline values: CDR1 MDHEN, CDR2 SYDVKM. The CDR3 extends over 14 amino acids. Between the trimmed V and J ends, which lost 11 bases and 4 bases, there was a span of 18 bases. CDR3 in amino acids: CAWGGRPFNQPQHF. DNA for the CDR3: TGTGCCTGGGGGGGGCGGCCGTTTAATCAGCCCCAGCATTTT. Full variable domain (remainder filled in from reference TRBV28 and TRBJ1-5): DVKVTQSSRYLVKRTGEKVFLECVQDMDHENMFWYRQDPGLGLRLIYFSYDVKMKEKGDIPEGYSVSREKKERFSLILESASTNQTSMYLCAWGGRPFNQPQHFGDGTRLSIL.

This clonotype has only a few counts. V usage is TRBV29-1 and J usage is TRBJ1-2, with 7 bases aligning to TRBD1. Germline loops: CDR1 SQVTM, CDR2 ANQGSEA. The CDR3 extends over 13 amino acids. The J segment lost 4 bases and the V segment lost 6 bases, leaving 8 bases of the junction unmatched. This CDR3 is CSVPRTGPYGYTF. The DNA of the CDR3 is TGCAGCGTACCGAGGACAGGCCCCTATGGCTACACCTTC.

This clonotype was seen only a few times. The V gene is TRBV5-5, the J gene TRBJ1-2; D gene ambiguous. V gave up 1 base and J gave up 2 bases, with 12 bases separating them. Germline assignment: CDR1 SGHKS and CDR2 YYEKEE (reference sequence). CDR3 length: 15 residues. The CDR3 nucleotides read TGTGCCAGCAGCTTGAGCGGAACAGTCAACTATGGCTACACCTTC. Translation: CASSLSGTVNYGYTF. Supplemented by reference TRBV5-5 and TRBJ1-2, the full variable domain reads DAGVTQSPTHLIKTRGQQVTLRCSPISGHKSVSWYQQVLGQGPQFIFQYYEKEERGRGNFPDRFSARQFPNYSSELNVNALLLGDSALYLCASSLSGTVNYGYTFGSGTRLTVV.

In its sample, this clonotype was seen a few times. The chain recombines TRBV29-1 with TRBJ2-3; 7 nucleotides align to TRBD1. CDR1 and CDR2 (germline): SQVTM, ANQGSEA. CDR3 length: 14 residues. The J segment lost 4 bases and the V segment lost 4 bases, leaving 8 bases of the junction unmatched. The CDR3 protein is CSVARTQGPDTQYF. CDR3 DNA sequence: TGCAGCGTTGCTAGGACACAGGGGCCAGATACGCAGTATTTT.

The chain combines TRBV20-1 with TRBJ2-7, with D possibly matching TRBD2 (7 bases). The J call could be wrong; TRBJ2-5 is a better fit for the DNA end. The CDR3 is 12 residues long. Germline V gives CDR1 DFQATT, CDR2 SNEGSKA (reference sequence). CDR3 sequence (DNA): TGCAGCGTACCGGGGGGCCTAGGGACCCAGTACTTC. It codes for CSVPGGLGTQYF.

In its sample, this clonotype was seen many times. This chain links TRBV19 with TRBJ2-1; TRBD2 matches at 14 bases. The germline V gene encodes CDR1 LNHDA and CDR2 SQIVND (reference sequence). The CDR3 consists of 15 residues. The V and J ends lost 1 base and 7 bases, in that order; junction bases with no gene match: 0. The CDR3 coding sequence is TGTGCCAGTAGTATAGGGACTAGCGGGGGGAATGAGCAGTTCTTC. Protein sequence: CASSIGTSGGNEQFF. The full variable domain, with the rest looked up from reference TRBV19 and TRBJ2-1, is DGGITQSPKYLFRKEGQNVTLSCEQNLNHDAMYWYRQDPGQGLRLIYYSQIVNDFQKGDIAEGYSVSREKKESFPLTVTSAQKNPTAFYLCASSIGTSGGNEQFFGPGTRLTVL.

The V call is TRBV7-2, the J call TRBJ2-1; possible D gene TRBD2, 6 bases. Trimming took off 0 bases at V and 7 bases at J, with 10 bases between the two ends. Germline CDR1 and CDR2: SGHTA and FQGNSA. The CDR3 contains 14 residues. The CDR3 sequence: CASSLALARNEQFF. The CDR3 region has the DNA TGTGCCAGCAGCTTAGCGCTAGCGAGGAATGAGCAGTTCTTC.